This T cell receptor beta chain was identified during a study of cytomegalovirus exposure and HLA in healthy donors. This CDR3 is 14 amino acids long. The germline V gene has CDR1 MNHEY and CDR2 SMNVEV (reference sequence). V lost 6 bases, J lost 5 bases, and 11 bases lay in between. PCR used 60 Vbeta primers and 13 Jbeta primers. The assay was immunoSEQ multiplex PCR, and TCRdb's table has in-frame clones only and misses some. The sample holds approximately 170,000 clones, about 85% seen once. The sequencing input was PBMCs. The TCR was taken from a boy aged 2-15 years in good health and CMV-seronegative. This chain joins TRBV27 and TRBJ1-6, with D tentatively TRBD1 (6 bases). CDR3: CASRMRTDNSPLHF. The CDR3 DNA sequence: TGTGCCAGCAGAATGCGGACAGATAATTCACCCCTCCACTTT.